The 24 T cell receptor beta chains below were found in one sample sequenced in a study of blood T cell repertoires in COVID-19. Clones were read by immunoSEQ multiplex PCR, and TCRdb kept only the in-frame ones, dropping some. The sample holds about 400,000 clones, approximately 91% seen once. The sequenced sample consisted of PBMCs or T cells enriched from blood (not recorded which). These receptors were taken from a woman in her thirties or forties with acute COVID-19.

The chain couples TRBV24-1 to TRBJ1-2, with TRBD1 matching 8 bases. The V and J ends lost 3 bases and 6 bases, in that order; junction bases with no gene match: 5. CDR1 is KGHDR and CDR2 is SFDVKD in the germline V gene. There are 14 residues in the CDR3. CDR3 nucleotides: TGTGCCACCAGTGATCCGCTGACAGGGGATGGCTACACCTTC. Encoded protein: CATSDPLTGDGYTF.

The V call is TRBV5-1, the J call TRBJ2-1; 16 bases match TRBD2. V was clipped by 3 bases and J by 9 bases; unmatched bases: 15. Looked up from germline, CDR1 is SGHRS and CDR2 is YFSETQ. There are 19 residues in the CDR3. Written as DNA, the CDR3 is TGCGCCAGCAGCTCGGGACTAGCGGGGGGGCTAGTACTGTTGGGTGAGCAGTTCTTC. This encodes CASSSGLAGGLVLLGEQFF.

The V gene is TRBV11-2, the J gene TRBJ1-2; 7 bases agree with TRBD1. Germline CDR1 and CDR2: SGHAT and FQNNGV. This CDR3 has 15 residues. After removal of 5 bases from V and 4 bases from J, the junction contained 10 bases not matched to a gene. As DNA, the CDR3 is TGTGCCAGCAGCCGGCTAGGGGGCCCGATCTATGGCTACACCTTC. Amino acids: CASSRLGGPIYGYTF.

This chain links TRBV30 with TRBJ2-3, with 11 bases fitting TRBD2. Germline loops: CDR1 GTSNPN, CDR2 SVGIG (reference sequence). The CDR3 spans 16 residues. The V and J ends lost 7 bases and 5 bases, in that order; junction bases with no gene match: 14. The CDR3 nucleotides read TGTGCCTACGAAGACATAGCGGGGGGGCCGGTAGATACGCAGTATTTT. Translated: CAYEDIAGGPVDTQYF.

The chain's CDR3 is CSVLTGEEGYTF. CDR3 nucleotide sequence: TGCAGCGTCCTCACAGGGGAAGAGGGCTACACCTTC. The genes are TRBV29-1 and TRBJ1-2, with 7 bases matching TRBD1. CDR1 is SQVTM and CDR2 is ANQGSEA in the germline V gene. The CDR3 length is 12 residues. J lost 8 bases, V lost 6 bases, and 9 bases had no gene match.

This chain joins TRBV29-1 and TRBJ2-3; TRBD2 is a possible D gene (6 bases). The CDR3 loop spans 14 amino acids. Germline V gene lookup returns CDR1 SQVTM and CDR2 ANQGSEA. Trimming left V 2 bases short and J 1 base short, with 10 bases between. Here the CDR3 DNA reads TGCAGCGTTGAACCGGGGGACGGCACAGATACGCAGTATTTT. Its protein product is CSVEPGDGTDTQYF.

The chain joins TRBV20-1 to TRBJ2-7; TRBD1 agrees at 10 bases. Germline loops: CDR1 DFQATT, CDR2 SNEGSKA (reference sequence). V dropped 1 base and J dropped 12; count of bases not matched to a gene: 3. This CDR3 spans 11 amino acids. The CDR3 here is CSARVGTGVYF. For the CDR3, the DNA is TGCAGTGCTAGAGTGGGGACAGGGGTGTACTTC.

The V gene is TRBV6-5, the J gene TRBJ1-4; D is perhaps TRBD1 (5 bases). The germline gives CDR1 MNHEY, CDR2 SVGAGI. Trimming pared 7 bases from V and 12 bases from J, leaving 12 bases between. The CDR3 totals 11 residues. CDR3 coding DNA: TGTGCCAGCACCGAGGGACTAGAACTGTTTTTT. Translated: CASTEGLELFF.

This chain connects TRBV30 to TRBJ1-3; unclear D gene. Germline V CDR1 and CDR2: GTSNPN, SVGIG (reference sequence). The CDR3 is 15 amino acids. The V and J ends lost 5 bases and 0 bases respectively, with 14 bases between them. Here the CDR3 reads CAWGNGGSSGNTIYF. In DNA, the CDR3 is TGTGCCTGGGGCAACGGAGGCAGCTCTGGAAACACCATATATTTT.

This chain uses TRBV3-1 (or the pseudogene TRBV3-2) with TRBJ1-2; D call uncertain. Germline V gene data show CDR1 as LGHDT and CDR2 as YNNKEL (reference sequence). The germline V and J ends were trimmed by 4 bases and 1 base, with 10 bases remaining between them. CDR3 length: 14 residues. The CDR3 DNA reads TGTGCCAGCAGCCGTGGAGAAGTTAACTATGGCTACACCTTC. This sequence encodes CASSRGEVNYGYTF.

The chain couples TRBV18 to TRBJ2-2, with 10 bases fitting TRBD1. The CDR3 spans 16 residues. V shed 0 bases and J 6 bases; nucleotides not matched to a gene: 4. The germline gives CDR1 KGHSH, CDR2 LQKENI. CDR3: CASSPPATGGPGELFF. DNA for the CDR3: TGTGCCAGCTCACCACCTGCGACAGGGGGCCCCGGGGAGCTGTTTTTT.

The chain joins TRBV9 to TRBJ1-2, with TRBD1 identical over 7 bases. The ends lost 4 bases at V and 3 bases at J; junction bases unmatched: 6. The CDR3 spans 14 residues. Germline CDR1 and CDR2: SGDLS and YYNGEE. The CDR3 coding sequence is TGTGCCAGCAGCACCCAGCAGGGGGACTATGGCTACACCTTC. It encodes CASSTQQGDYGYTF. The full variable domain, rest sourced from reference TRBV9 and TRBJ1-2, is DSGVTQTPKHLITATGQRVTLRCSPRSGDLSVYWYQQSLDQGLQFLIQYYNGEERAKGNILERFSAQQFPDLHSELNLSSLELGDSALYFCASSTQQGDYGYTFGSGTRLTVV.

The rearrangement uses TRBV6-5 and TRBJ1-2; TRBD1 agrees at 8 bases. The CDR3 runs 12 residues. Losses at the gene ends were 5 bases for V and 8 bases for J; bases not matched to a gene: 4. In germline, CDR1 is MNHEY, CDR2 SVGAGI. In nucleotides, the CDR3 is TGTGCCAGCAGTCGAGACAGGGGCGGCTACACCTTC. Protein product: CASSRDRGGYTF.

The CDR3 reads CASSSGQGDEQYF. CDR3 coding DNA: TGTGCCAGCAGCTCGGGACAGGGGGACGAGCAGTACTTC. The V and J genes are TRBV11-3 and TRBJ2-7, with 11 positions matching TRBD1. The CDR3 has 13 residues. Germline V gives CDR1 SGHNT, CDR2 YENEEA. V was clipped by 4 bases and J by 5 bases; unmatched bases: 1.

The chain joins TRBV12-5 to TRBJ2-3; D gene uncertain. Germline V gene lookup returns CDR1 LGHNT and CDR2 FRNRAP. The CDR3 has 11 residues. V was shortened by 1 base and J by 8 bases, with 4 bases between the two germline ends. The CDR3, as DNA: TGTGCTAGTGGTTTGGCCCGTACGCAGTATTTT. It specifies CASGLARTQYF.

Points on this clone: The same CDR3 can be traced to other DNA sequences in this sample. The V gene is TRBV3-1 (or the pseudogene TRBV3-2), the J gene TRBJ1-5; TRBD1 might be the D (5 bases). Germline V gene data show CDR1 as LGHDT and CDR2 as YNNKEL (reference sequence). The CDR3 spans 15 residues. V was clipped by 0 bases and J by 3 bases, with 9 bases between them. The CDR3 DNA reads as TGTGCCAGCAGCCAAGACGGGGGACTCAATCAGCCCCAGCATTTT. This encodes CASSQDGGLNQPQHF.

The rearrangement links TRBV6-5 to TRBJ1-1, with a possible D match to TRBD1 (5 bases). V was shortened by 1 base and J by 10 bases, with 13 bases between the two germline ends. This CDR3 has 13 amino acids. CDR1 and CDR2 from the germline V gene are MNHEY and SVGAGI. DNA for the CDR3: TGTGCCAGCAGTTACTTAGGGCCCCAGGGAGCTTTCTTT. As protein: CASSYLGPQGAFF.

This rearrangement joins TRBV30 to TRBJ2-1, with 9 positions matching TRBD1. J was trimmed by 3 bases and V by 8 bases; bases with no gene match: 8. The CDR3 extends over 14 amino acids. Germline V gene data show CDR1 as GTSNPN and CDR2 as SVGIG (reference sequence). CDR3 sequence reads: CAGTKDRGYNEQFF. The DNA for the CDR3 is TGTGCCGGAACTAAGGACAGGGGCTACAATGAGCAGTTCTTC.

This chain joins TRBV11-2 and TRBJ2-5, with 15 bases that match TRBD2. CDR1 and CDR2 from the germline V gene are SGHAT and FQNNGV. This CDR3 contains 19 residues. The trim removed 2 bases at V and 0 bases at J, leaving 7 bases unmatched. CDR3 loop: CASSLFGLAGGLYQETQYF. The CDR3 region has the DNA TGTGCCAGCAGCTTATTCGGACTAGCGGGGGGGCTATACCAAGAGACCCAGTACTTC. Complete variable domain (other parts from reference TRBV11-2 and TRBJ2-5): EAGVAQSPRYKIIEKRQSVAFWCNPISGHATLYWYQQILGQGPKLLIQFQNNGVVDDSQLPKDRFSAERLKGVDSTLKIQPAKLEDSAVYLCASSLFGLAGGLYQETQYFGPGTRLLVL.

The V call is TRBV2, the J call TRBJ1-2; 10 bases match TRBD1. The CDR3 totals 13 residues. CDR1 and CDR2 from the germline V gene are SNHLY and FYNNEI. V lost 11 bases, J lost 0 bases, and 3 bases stayed unmatched. The chain's CDR3 is CAGGTGANYGYTF. The CDR3 nucleotides are TGTGCCGGGGGGACAGGGGCTAACTATGGCTACACCTTC.

The table lists this clone with a few counts. The chain joins TRBV30 to TRBJ1-5; 12 nucleotides match TRBD1. With V trimmed by 3 bases and J by 5 bases, 11 bases remained unmatched. This CDR3 is 17 amino acids long. In germline, CDR1 is GTSNPN, CDR2 SVGIG (reference sequence). The CDR3 region has the DNA TGTGCCTGGAGCGAAGGGACAGGGGGCCCAATTTATCAGCCCCAGCATTTT. Protein sequence: CAWSEGTGGPIYQPQHF.

This clone appeared a few times. The chain is built from TRBV18 and TRBJ2-1; 9 bases match TRBD1. The CDR3 loop spans 15 amino acids. With V trimmed by 6 bases and J by 7 bases, 10 bases remained unmatched. CDR1 is KGHSH and CDR2 is LQKENI in the germline V gene. The CDR3 loop is CASSSPGQGNNEQFF. CDR3 nucleotide sequence: TGTGCCAGCTCCTCGCCGGGACAGGGTAATAATGAGCAGTTCTTC.

V usage is TRBV10-3 and J usage is TRBJ2-1, with TRBD2 identical over 10 bases. The CDR3 contains 16 residues. Trimming removed 0 bases from V and 8 bases from J; junction bases left unmatched: 7. Germline loops: CDR1 ENHRY, CDR2 SYGVKD. The CDR3: CAISESRLAGADEQFF. Written as DNA, the CDR3 is TGTGCCATCAGTGAGTCCCGGCTAGCGGGGGCCGATGAGCAGTTCTTC.

The rearrangement links TRBV7-2 to TRBJ2-4; D unclear. Deletions cut 1 base from V and 9 bases from J, with 7 bases between. The CDR3 covers 12 residues. Germline CDR1 and CDR2: SGHTA and FQGNSA. CDR3 in amino acids: CASSLVTGIQYF. In DNA form, the CDR3 reads TGTGCCAGCAGCTTAGTGACTGGCATTCAGTACTTC.